The next 27 T cell receptor beta chains were all read from a single sample in a study of T-cell reconstitution after alpha-beta-depleted transplantation in children. The library targeted TCRbeta and was prepared with unique molecular identifiers. Via MiXCR, TCRdb re-called the PCR reads, giving one row per CDR3 protein. This table holds about 210,000 distinct CDR3 sequences, under 20% found once. The source was PBMCs, mostly from graft donor cells, collected 360 days after TCRalphabeta/CD19-depleted stem cell transplant. These receptors were taken from a male patient between 2 and 10 years old who had a stem cell transplant for acute lymphoblastic leukemia, so the T cells may come from the graft donor.

The chain links TRBV7-6 to TRBJ2-2; the D gene is possibly TRBD2 (6 bases). CDR1 SGHVS and CDR2 FNYEAQ come from the germline V gene. This CDR3 region has 17 residues. Trimming took 1 base from V and 0 from J, leaving 12 bases between them. The CDR3 here is CASSLGPLASNTGELFF. CDR3 nucleotide sequence: TGTGCCAGCAGCTTAGGGCCCCTAGCGTCGAACACCGGGGAGCTGTTTTTT.

This clonotype was observed a handful of times. The CDR3 sequence is CASSLLPRRGLTEAFF. The DNA of the CDR3 is TGTGCCAGCAGCTTATTGCCCCGCAGGGGGCTGACTGAAGCTTTCTTT. The J gene is TRBJ1-1, the V gene TRBV7-6, with 8 bases that match TRBD1. The V segment lost 2 bases and the J segment 5 bases; nucleotides outside the gene matches: 10. Looked up from germline, CDR1 is SGHVS and CDR2 is FNYEAQ. The CDR3 consists of 16 residues.

This clonotype showed up many times. The chain combines TRBV20-1 with TRBJ1-5; D gene ambiguous. Trimming stripped 5 bases from V and 2 bases from J, with 10 bases between. In germline, CDR1 is DFQATT, CDR2 SNEGSKA (reference sequence). This CDR3 is built from 13 residues. Here the CDR3 DNA reads TGCAGTGCTTCGACGGAGGGCAATCAGCCCCAGCATTTT. Translation: CSASTEGNQPQHF.

V and J are TRBV6-1 and TRBJ2-1, with TRBD2 matching over 8 bases. With V trimmed by 7 bases and J by 8 bases, 13 bases remained unmatched. Germline V gives CDR1 MNHNS, CDR2 SASEGT. There are 15 residues in the CDR3. CDR3 protein: CASTPGLGGSYEQFF. The CDR3 region has the DNA TGTGCCAGCACACCGGGACTAGGAGGTTCCTATGAGCAGTTCTTC.

The V and J genes are TRBV12-3 or TRBV12-4 and TRBJ2-7, with 7 bases matching TRBD2. The trim removed 2 bases at V and 7 bases at J, leaving 14 bases unmatched. This CDR3 is built from 16 residues. The CDR3 here is CASSLIATSRAREQYF. The CDR3 nucleotides are TGTGCCAGCAGTTTAATAGCGACTAGCCGAGCACGGGAGCAGTACTTC.

This clonotype came up many times. The chain is built from TRBV20-1 and TRBJ2-3, with 11 bases matching TRBD2. The CDR3 totals 15 residues. Unmatched junction bases numbered 15, after V lost 6 bases and J lost 10 bases. Germline lookup yields CDR1 DFQATT and CDR2 SNEGSKA (reference sequence). The CDR3 loop is CSAMGNSGGADPQYF. Written as DNA, the CDR3 is TGCAGTGCCATGGGTAATAGCGGGGGGGCCGATCCGCAGTATTTT.

This clonotype appeared a few times. This rearrangement joins TRBV20-1 to TRBJ1-1; D not certain. The germline gives CDR1 DFQATT, CDR2 SNEGSKA (reference sequence). The ends were cut back, 1 base at V and 5 bases at J, with 8 bases in the middle. This CDR3 spans 12 amino acids. CDR3 loop: CSARAASTEAFF. The CDR3 coding sequence is TGCAGTGCTAGAGCGGCGAGTACTGAAGCTTTCTTT.

This clonotype has a handful of counts. This chain uses TRBV5-1 with TRBJ2-5, with TRBD1 matching over 8 bases. Germline trimming cut 0 bases from V and 2 bases from J; bases unmatched to any gene: 3. CDR1 and CDR2 (germline): SGHRS, YFSETQ. The CDR3 runs to 15 residues. The CDR3 is CASSLAGTGQETQYF. In nucleotides, the CDR3 is TGCGCCAGCAGCTTGGCCGGGACAGGACAAGAGACCCAGTACTTC.

The chain has TRBV4-3 and TRBJ2-1, with a weak D call TRBD1 (5 bases). Germline CDR1 is LGHNA and CDR2 is YSLEER. CDR3 length: 16 amino acids. V was pared by 5 bases and J by 3 bases, with 17 bases between. The CDR3 DNA sequence: TGCGCCAGCAGCTCTCGATTTCAGGGCTTCTACAATGAGCAGTTCTTC. Its protein product is CASSSRFQGFYNEQFF.

This clonotype was seen a few times. The V and J genes are TRBV2 and TRBJ2-7, with no clear D. Trimming cost V 6 bases and J 3 bases, with 24 bases left between them. Germline CDR1 is SNHLY and CDR2 is FYNNEI. The CDR3 is 17 residues long. The CDR3 sequence is CASRPGRISPGDYEQYF. As DNA, the CDR3 is TGTGCCAGCAGACCCGGACGGATTTCGCCAGGAGACTACGAGCAGTACTTC.

J is TRBJ2-6 and V is TRBV6-1; perhaps D is TRBD1 or TRBD2 (5 bases each). The CDR3 length is 17 residues. Looked up from germline, CDR1 is MNHNS and CDR2 is SASEGT. The V end was cut by 5 bases, the J end by 0 bases, with 14 bases between. CDR3 protein: CASSQWGRSSGANVLTF. CDR3 sequence (DNA): TGTGCCAGCAGTCAATGGGGACGGTCCTCTGGGGCCAACGTCCTGACTTTC.

This chain uses TRBV2 with TRBJ1-1; the D gene is possibly TRBD1 (6 bases). CDR1 and CDR2 from the germline V gene are SNHLY and FYNNEI. The CDR3 is 13 residues long. V lost 7 bases and J 11 bases, leaving 20 bases between the germline ends. The DNA for the CDR3 is TGTGCCAGCATCACGGGCCGGGGGCTCAGGGCTTTCTTT. As protein: CASITGRGLRAFF.

This clonotype was observed a handful of times. V and J are TRBV20-1 and TRBJ2-3; 9 bases are a match to TRBD1. The CDR3 totals 15 residues. From germline, CDR1 is DFQATT and CDR2 SNEGSKA (reference sequence). The junction had 7 bases not matched to a gene; V was cut back by 3 bases and J by 3 bases. The CDR3 is CSARQDRGSTDTQYF. DNA for the CDR3: TGCAGTGCTAGGCAGGACAGGGGTTCTACAGATACGCAGTATTTT.

This clonotype has a handful of counts. The rearrangement links TRBV29-1 to TRBJ2-3, with D unresolved. This CDR3 contains 12 residues. Trimming shortened V by 6 bases and J by 5 bases, and 12 bases separated the two germline ends. The germline CDR1 and CDR2 sequences are SQVTM and ANQGSEA. The CDR3 DNA reads as TGCAGCGTCAGGCGGCTGGGAGATACGCAGTATTTT. This encodes CSVRRLGDTQYF.

The table lists this clonotype with many counts. The chain links TRBV6-2 or TRBV6-3 to TRBJ2-7; possibly TRBD1 for D (6 bases). This CDR3 is built from 13 residues. V was trimmed by 1 base and J by 6 bases, leaving 10 bases between them. The germline V gene encodes CDR1 MNHEY and CDR2 SVGEGT. The CDR3 spells CASSYWEQGEQYF. The CDR3 DNA follows: TGTGCCAGCAGTTACTGGGAACAGGGCGAGCAGTACTTC.

This clonotype was observed at least ten times. This chain connects TRBV10-3 to TRBJ1-6; D not resolved. The CDR3 extends over 13 amino acids. Trimming took off 6 bases at V and 7 bases at J, with 10 bases between the two ends. Germline CDR1 reads ENHRY; CDR2 reads SYGVKD. As DNA, the CDR3 is TGTGCCATCAGATCTAGGGTCAATTCACCCCTCCACTTT. Translating gives CAIRSRVNSPLHF.

The chain couples TRBV12-3 or TRBV12-4 to TRBJ1-2; D remains ambiguous. The CDR3 is made up of 14 amino acids. The V gene lost 4 bases and the J gene lost 6 bases, with 15 bases spanning the gap. CDR3 in amino acids: CASSSREFYNGYTF. The CDR3 DNA follows: TGTGCCAGCAGTTCAAGGGAGTTCTATAATGGCTACACCTTC.

This clonotype was seen a few times. The chain employs TRBV3-1 and TRBJ2-7, with 7 bases lining up with TRBD1. Looked up from germline, CDR1 is LGHDT and CDR2 is YNNKEL (reference sequence). Germline trimming cut 0 bases from V and 6 bases from J; bases unmatched to any gene: 2. The CDR3 has 13 amino acids. The DNA of the CDR3 is TGTGCCAGCAGCCAAGATTGGGACAGCGAGCAGTACTTC. Translation gives CASSQDWDSEQYF.

The table lists this clonotype with many counts. V usage is TRBV12-3 or TRBV12-4 and J usage is TRBJ2-1; 10 bases are a match to TRBD2. Trimming took 6 bases from V and 0 from J; bases not matched to a gene: 5. This CDR3 region has 16 residues. The CDR3 loop reads CASSGAGGGSYNEQFF. Here the CDR3 DNA reads TGTGCCAGCAGCGGAGCGGGGGGGGGCTCCTACAATGAGCAGTTCTTC.

This clonotype came up a few times. The V call is TRBV7-9, the J call TRBJ2-7; possibly TRBD1 for D (6 bases). CDR3 length: 14 amino acids. Germline CDR1 and CDR2: SEHNR and FQNEAQ (reference sequence). V lost 5 bases to trimming and J lost 2 bases, with 13 bases between them. CDR3 region: CASSTAGTPYEQYF. Here the CDR3 DNA reads TGTGCCAGCAGCACCGCCGGGACACCCTACGAGCAGTACTTC.

The chain combines TRBV4-2 with TRBJ2-5, with 9 bases aligning to TRBD2. Unmatched junction bases numbered 7, after V lost 0 bases and J lost 2 bases. The CDR3 extends over 17 amino acids. Per the germline V gene, CDR1 is LGHNA and CDR2 is YNFKEQ. The CDR3 here is CASSQDGTSGLQETQYF. CDR3 nucleotides: TGTGCCAGCAGCCAAGATGGAACTAGCGGGTTACAAGAGACCCAGTACTTC.

The sample holds a few counts of this clonotype. J is TRBJ1-4 and V is TRBV20-1; D may be TRBD1 (6 bases). V lost 1 base, J lost 3 bases, and 9 bases lay in between. The germline V gene encodes CDR1 DFQATT and CDR2 SNEGSKA (reference sequence). This CDR3 comprises 14 residues. The CDR3 nucleotides read TGCAGTGCTAGAGCAGGGGCCGCTAATGAAAAACTGTTTTTT. Protein product: CSARAGAANEKLFF.

A word on this clonotype: Sequence at one end of the junction differs from germline and may be a read error. The chain employs TRBV4-3 and TRBJ2-1; 9 nucleotides match TRBD1. Germline CDR1 is LGHNA and CDR2 is YSLEER. The CDR3 is made up of 15 amino acids. As DNA, the CDR3 is TGCGCCAGCATCCAAAGACAGGGGGGGACCAATGAGCAGTTCTTC. Encoded protein: CASIQRQGGTNEQFF.

This chain uses TRBV7-6 with TRBJ2-2; D possibly matches TRBD1 or TRBD2 (5 bases each). The CDR3 covers 17 residues. Trimming removed 5 bases from V and 7 bases from J, with 23 bases in between. Germline V gene sequence: CDR1 SGHVS, CDR2 FNYEAQ. The CDR3: CASSGRLGVWSVGELFF. CDR3 DNA sequence: TGTGCCAGCAGCGGGAGATTGGGGGTTTGGTCGGTCGGGGAGCTGTTTTTT. Complete variable domain (other parts from reference TRBV7-6 and TRBJ2-2): GAGVSQSPRYKVTKRGQDVALRCDPISGHVSLYWYRQALGQGPEFLTYFNYEAQQDKSGLPNDRFSAERPEGSISTLTIQRTEQRDSAMYRCASSGRLGVWSVGELFFGEGSRLTVL.

This clonotype was recorded a few times. J is TRBJ1-2 and V is TRBV20-1; unclear D gene. The V gene's germline CDR1 is DFQATT and CDR2 SNEGSKA (reference sequence). V was shortened by 6 bases and J by 5 bases, with 22 bases between the two germline ends. This CDR3 has 15 residues. The DNA of the CDR3 is TGCAGTGCCAACCCTGAGGAGGGCCCTCTGTATGGCTACACCTTC. Protein sequence: CSANPEEGPLYGYTF.

There are a few counts of this clonotype. The rearrangement joins TRBV11-2 to TRBJ2-1, with TRBD1 as a possible D gene (5 bases). This CDR3 contains 15 residues. Trimming removed 5 bases at V and 5 bases at J, with 16 bases between. The germline gives CDR1 SGHAT, CDR2 FQNNGV. DNA of the CDR3: TGTGCCAGCAGCCCTCAACGGTGCAGGGACAATGAGCAGTTCTTC. This codes for CASSPQRCRDNEQFF.

The table lists this clonotype with a few counts. This sequence joins TRBV7-2 and TRBJ2-7; tentative D call: TRBD1 (6 bases). The CDR3 length is 16 residues. V was pared by 3 bases and J by 0 bases, with 15 bases between. Germline V gene sequence: CDR1 SGHTA, CDR2 FQGNSA. This CDR3 is CASSLGRDRSSYEQYF. The CDR3 bases are TGTGCCAGCAGCTTGGGAAGAGACAGGAGCTCCTACGAGCAGTACTTC.